This T cell receptor beta chain was sequenced for a study of shared clonotypes between healthy human individuals. As to this clone: Its antigen is unidentified.

Sequencing was performed with immunoSEQ multiplex PCR; in TCRdb, only in-frame clones are kept and a portion is missing. This table holds 550,000 to 700,000 clones, around 78% found once. The CDR3 length is 12 residues. V was pared by 1 base and J by 16 bases, with 14 bases between. Germline V gene data show CDR1 as SGHNT and CDR2 as YENEEA. Broader study findings: Having only a few donors restricted how much genetic and exposure-history diversity was captured.

The clonotype was recovered from a woman in her twenties or thirties in good health. This chain uses TRBV11-3 with TRBJ2-1; D perhaps matches TRBD2 (5 bases). The sequenced sample consisted of memory CD4+ T cells sorted from blood. Subset in this sample: CD45RA-negative fraction. The CDR3 here is CASSLGPTGIFF. In nucleotides, the CDR3 is TGTGCCAGCAGCTTAGGGCCCACCGGGATCTTCTTC.